This TCR beta chain is from a study of regulatory T cells in long-lasting Graves disease. Study summary: To qualify as persistent, Graves' disease required over 5 years of antithyroid drugs with positive TSH receptor antibodies. Study-wide results and limits: Graves' patients with persistent disease showed TCR diversity lower than patients newly diagnosed.

Time point reported: persistent/refractory GD, antithyroid drugs over 5 years with positive TRAb. With RNA extracted from PBMCs as input, the TCR library was made. Into tubes containing EDTA, about 10 milliliters of peripheral blood were drawn. The TCR beta library used iRepertoire HTBI primers with Arm-PCR amplification of CDR3. TCRdb itself ran the multiplex PCR reads through MiXCR, one entry per CDR3 protein. The table records roughly 450,000 distinct CDR3 sequences, approximately 23% of them present only once. This clonotype was seen many times. Its antigen is still unknown. The sample consisted of peripheral blood mononuclear cells (PBMCs), taken when the disease was refractory, from a patient treated with antithyroid drugs. The TCR originated in a female donor with Graves disease.

CDR3 amino acids: CASSLDRDNEQFF. CDR3 bases: TGTGCCAGCAGCTTGGACAGGGACAATGAGCAGTTCTTC. The chain couples TRBV11-2 to TRBJ2-1; 8 bases fit TRBD1. The germline V gene encodes CDR1 SGHAT and CDR2 FQNNGV. V shed 3 bases, J shed 5 bases, and the junction held 0 bases outside the gene matches. CDR3 length equals 13 residues. Full variable domain (missing parts from reference TRBV11-2 and TRBJ2-1): EAGVAQSPRYKIIEKRQSVAFWCNPISGHATLYWYQQILGQGPKLLIQFQNNGVVDDSQLPKDRFSAERLKGVDSTLKIQPAKLEDSAVYLCASSLDRDNEQFFGPGTRLTVL.